Listed below are T cell receptor beta chains from one sample, sequenced in a study of metastatic and nonmetastatic thyroid tumors. Using MiXCR, TCRdb reanalyzed the PCR reads. Of approximately 44,000 clones listed, 24% are singletons. Sequenced: tumor tissue. Receptors originate from a female donor with papillary thyroid cancer or a benign thyroid nodule (not recorded which). Some clones in this sample may be carry-over from other donors' samples. Each CDR3 is given with its conserved first and last residue. The order of the fields is J gene, V gene, D gene, clone size, CDR3 DNA, CDR3 protein. The D gene is left open where the match is weak. The size of a clone is reported for some rows only, either as once, few or many, or as a class for expanded clones.

TRBJ2-2 | TRBV20-1 | . | . | TGCAGTGCTAGGGTTGACAGTTTTGCCGGGGAGCTGTTTTTT | CSARVDSFAGELFF
TRBJ2-3 | TRBV6-2/TRBV6-3 | . | few | TGTGCCGGCAGTTACTCCCAGAGCACAGATACGCAGTATTTT | CAGSYSQSTDTQYF
TRBJ2-3 | TRBV2 | TRBD2 | many | TGTGCCAGCAGGCGGACTAGCGATACGCAGTATTTT | CASRRTSDTQYF
TRBJ2-7 | TRBV19 | . | few | TGTGCCAGTTCTGAGGGGGGCGAGCAGTACTTC | CASSEGGEQYF
TRBJ2-7 | TRBV2 | . | . | TGTGCCAGCACCTCCAGCTCCTACGAGCAGTACTTC | CASTSSSYEQYF
TRBJ2-6 | TRBV2 | TRBD1 | . | TGTGCCAGCAGTGGCGCGGGACAGGGTAACACTGGGGCCAACGTCCTGACTTTC | CASSGAGQGNTGANVLTF
TRBJ2-7 | TRBV11-2 | . | few | TGTGCCAGCAGCTCATATAGTGGGAATTCCTACGAGCAGTACTTC | CASSSYSGNSYEQYF
TRBJ2-7 | TRBV28 | . | many | TGTGCCAGCTCCCCCGGGGGTGGCCCTGTCTACGAGCAGTACTTC | CASSPGGGPVYEQYF
TRBJ2-1 | TRBV5-6 | . | many | TGTGCCAGCAGCTTGTCTACGCCCCGCAATGAGCAGTTCTTC | CASSLSTPRNEQFF
TRBJ2-7 | TRBV7-2 | . | few | TGTGCCAGCAGCCGGCACGGTTACGAGCAGTACTTC | CASSRHGYEQYF
TRBJ2-3 | TRBV6-7 | . | . | TGTGCCAAACACAGGGAGGCAGATACGCAGTATTTT | CAKHREADTQYF
TRBJ1-2 | TRBV6-2/TRBV6-3 | . | few | TGTGCCAGTCGGGACATGGAGGAAGAAGGCTACACCTTC | CASRDMEEEGYTF
TRBJ1-2 | TRBV6-5 | TRBD1 | many | TGTGCCAGCAGTTACCAGGGGGCAGTTGGCTACACCTTC | CASSYQGAVGYTF
TRBJ2-7 | TRBV20-1 | . | . | TGCAGCGCAACCGCGGGTTGGGAGCAGTACTTC | CSATAGWEQYF
TRBJ2-7 | TRBV2 | . | medium-sized | TGTGCCAGCAGCGAACCGGGACAAATCTACGAGCAGTACTTC | CASSEPGQIYEQYF
TRBJ2-3 | TRBV6-1 | . | many | TGTGCCAGCACTCAACAGGGCGCAGATACGCAGTATTTT | CASTQQGADTQYF
TRBJ2-7 | TRBV28 | TRBD2 | few | TGTGCCAGCAGCCTCGGGACTAGCGGGAGAAGCGAGCAGTACTTC | CASSLGTSGRSEQYF
TRBJ2-3 | TRBV6-2/TRBV6-3 | TRBD2 | few | TGTGCCAGCAGTGACCGAGCGGGAGCCACAGATACGCAGTATTTT | CASSDRAGATDTQYF
TRBJ1-5 | TRBV20-1 | TRBD1 | . | TGCAGTGCAAACCTTATGGGACAGGGGGTGGGCAATCAGCCCCAGCATTTT | CSANLMGQGVGNQPQHF
TRBJ2-7 | TRBV2 | . | . | TGTGCCAGCAGTGGACAGGATATTATCTCGTACGAGCAGTACTTC | CASSGQDIISYEQYF
TRBJ2-7 | TRBV6-1 | TRBD1 | few | TGTGCCAGTCGACAGGGGAAGGCCGCCTACGAGCAGTACTTC | CASRQGKAAYEQYF
TRBJ2-7 | TRBV20-1 | TRBD2 | . | TGCAGTGCCCCCTCTGCTAGCGGTGCGTACGAGCAGTACTTC | CSAPSASGAYEQYF
TRBJ2-2 | TRBV11-1 | TRBD1 | many | TGTGCCAGCAGCCCTGGGGTCGGGACAGGATACACCGGGGAGCTGTTTTTT | CASSPGVGTGYTGELFF
TRBJ1-6 | TRBV4-2 | . | many | TGTGCCAGCAGCCAAGATAGGGCTCAGGGGAATTCACCCCTCCACTTT | CASSQDRAQGNSPLHF
TRBJ1-2 | TRBV20-1 | TRBD1 | . | TGCAGTGCTAGAGATTTTACAGGGGCGGACTATGGCTACACCTTC | CSARDFTGADYGYTF
TRBJ1-2 | TRBV24-1 | TRBD1 | few | TGTGCCACCAGTGATGCCACGACAGGGGGTGGATATGGCTACACCTTC | CATSDATTGGGYGYTF
TRBJ1-6 | TRBV28 | . | many | TGTGCCTCCGACGGGCTGTACAAGGGAGGATCACCCCTCCACTTT | CASDGLYKGGSPLHF
TRBJ2-7 | TRBV12-3/TRBV12-4 | . | few | TGTGCCAGCAGTTTAATCGGGAGCGAGCAGTACTTC | CASSLIGSEQYF
TRBJ2-2 | TRBV20-1 | TRBD1 | few | TGCAGTGCTAGAGATTTTAGGGGGACAGGGAACACCGGGGAGCTGTTTTTT | CSARDFRGTGNTGELFF
TRBJ2-7 | TRBV24-1 | . | many | TGTGCCACCAGTGAGGGCGGGACAGACGAGCAGTACTTC | CATSEGGTDEQYF
TRBJ1-2 | TRBV27 | . | many | TGTGCCAGCAGTCCGTCTAAGGGGGGGTATGGCTACACCTTC | CASSPSKGGYGYTF
TRBJ2-5 | TRBV28 | TRBD2 | few | TGTGCCAGCAGTTTCGTGGCGGGAGAATCCGCGGGCCCTCAGGGGACCCAGTACTTC | CASSFVAGESAGPQGTQYF
TRBJ1-5 | TRBV30 | . | many | TGTGCCTGGAGTGTAAGGGGAGATCAGCCCCAGCATTTT | CAWSVRGDQPQHF
TRBJ2-1 | TRBV11-1 | . | few | TGTGCCAGCAGCCGAGGTTCCGGGAGAATCTCCTACAATGAGCAGTTCTTC | CASSRGSGRISYNEQFF